The text below deals with one T cell receptor (beta chain). These data come from a study of blood T cell repertoires in COVID-19. Overall study context: Acute and convalescent COVID-19 samples came from the United States, Italy and Spain.

Clones were read by immunoSEQ multiplex PCR, and TCRdb kept only the in-frame ones, dropping some. The sample has about 70,000 clones, 70% to 90% seen once. The CDR3 runs 15 residues. V was pared by 3 bases and J by 7 bases, with 16 bases between. Germline V gene lookup returns CDR1 SNHLY and CDR2 FYNNEI. The receptor was derived from a human donor in a cohort sampled during active COVID-19. This sequence joins TRBV2 and TRBJ2-1; the D gene is possibly TRBD2 (5 bases). Sequencing used peripheral blood. Here the CDR3 reads CASSDPTSGGNEQFF. DNA of the CDR3: TGTGCCAGCAGTGACCCCACGTCGGGCGGGAATGAGCAGTTCTTC.